The clone carrying this T cell receptor beta chain was counted a single time. This sample is drawn from a study of blood T cell repertoires in COVID-19. Study information: The United States, Italy and Spain supplied acute and convalescent COVID-19 samples. The cDNA or gDNA used as material had been derived from T cells, B-cell-depleted T cells, or PBMCs.

In the original workflow: Reference gene primer amplification gave estimated nucleated cell counts. Generated by immunoSEQ multiplex PCR, the TCRdb table keeps only in-frame clones and is missing some. The V and J calls and clone size come from that table; D and trimming were worked out from the DNA. The data contain fewer than 150,000 clones, about 87% of them seen just once; the ten biggest clones take up roughly 4%. The V gene end was trimmed by 5 bases and the J gene end by 7 bases; junction bases not matched to a gene: 10. Germline V gives CDR1 SGHTA, CDR2 FQGNSA. CDR3 length equals 15 residues.

Sequencing used peripheral blood. The V and J genes are TRBV7-2 and TRBJ1-4, with 7 bases that match TRBD1. This receptor was obtained from a woman between 40 and 50 years old with acute or convalescent COVID-19. CDR3 sequence: CASSPKKGAVEKLFF. CDR3 DNA sequence: TGTGCCAGCAGCCCGAAGAAGGGGGCAGTTGAAAAACTGTTTTTT.